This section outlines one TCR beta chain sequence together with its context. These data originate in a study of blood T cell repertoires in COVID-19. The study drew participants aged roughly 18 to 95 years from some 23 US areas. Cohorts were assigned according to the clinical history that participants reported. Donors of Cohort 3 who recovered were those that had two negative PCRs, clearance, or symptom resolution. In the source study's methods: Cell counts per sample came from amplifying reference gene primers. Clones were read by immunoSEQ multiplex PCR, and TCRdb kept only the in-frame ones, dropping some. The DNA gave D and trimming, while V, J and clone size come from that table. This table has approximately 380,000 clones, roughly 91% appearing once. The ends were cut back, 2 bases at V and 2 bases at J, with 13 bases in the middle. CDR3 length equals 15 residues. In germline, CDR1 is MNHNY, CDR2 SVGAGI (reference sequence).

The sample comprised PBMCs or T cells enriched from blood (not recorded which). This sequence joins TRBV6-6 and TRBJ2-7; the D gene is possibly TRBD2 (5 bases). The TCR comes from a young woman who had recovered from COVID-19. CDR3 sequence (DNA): TGTGCCAGCAGTTACCCCAGGACTCGTCCCTACGAGCAGTACTTC. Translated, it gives CASSYPRTRPYEQYF.